This TCR beta chain was obtained from a study of blood T cell repertoires in COVID-19 (dated by TCRdb to 2018 to 2021). About the full investigation: The collaborator samples originated in the United States, Italy and Spain and spanned the acute and convalescent phases of COVID-19. Where available, HLA class I and class II types were obtained from metadata supplied by the sample provider rather than from assay-based typing. A de-identified subject ID, COVID-19 status, age in years and sex were almost always included in the sample metadata. The prospective study material was composed of cDNA or gDNA derived from T cells, B-cell-depleted T cells, or PBMCs. The repertoires were released in a freely available public database intended as a resource for research on the immune response to SARS-CoV-2. Samples came from the ongoing ImmuneRACE study (first 160 participants) plus 1,254 subjects from 6 global collaborators. Deeply sampled blood TCRbeta repertoires from subjects exposed to, actively infected with, or recovered from COVID-19 were included in the dataset. The paper's findings and limits, for the study overall: How much clinical and demographic metadata was included differed by source and by participant, and the metadata was provided uncurated.

Enrolling through a virtual design, the prospective study's participants ranged in age from roughly 18 to 100 years and lived across 24 United States geographic areas. Cohort assignment in the prospective study relied on participant-reported clinical history from a screening survey and a study questionnaire. ImmuneRACE Cohort 3 recovered participants were defined by two consecutive negative NP/OP PCR tests, healthcare professional clearance, or symptom resolution. Mobile phlebotomists in the prospective study collected whole blood, serum and a nasopharyngeal or oropharyngeal swab from every participant. Participants in the prospective study had the option to provide additional blood draws and questionnaires over a 2-month period. Before DNA extraction, blood samples from the prospective study were shipped at room temperature or frozen. A remark on this clone: The antigen it binds to is not known. Base qualities are not provided; no much larger clone lies one nucleotide away.

TCRbeta CDR3 regions were amplified from genomic DNA by means of the immunoSEQ Assay, a bias-controlled multiplex PCR. The study's own analysis went as follows. The number of nucleated cells in each sample was estimated from the amplification of reference gene primers within the assay. To quantify the absolute abundance of each unique TCRbeta CDR3 rearrangement, sequence reads were collapsed and filtered. For each sample, productive Simpson clonality was calculated by taking the square root of Simpson's diversity index across productive rearrangements. Entries here come from immuneACCESS through TCRdb and include only in-frame sequences with V and J called. Some clones fail to appear in such tables; in the studies checked, an unresolved V gene covers under half of the shortfall, and the cause of the remainder is unknown. V, J and clone size reflect that table, while D and trimming were determined from the DNA. Present in this sample are roughly 500,000 clones, roughly 90% of which were seen just once. The top ten clonotypes cover 1.5% to 2% of the sample.

Ends trimmed: V by 5 bases, J by 1 base; bases unmatched to a gene: 18. From its cysteine to its phenylalanine, the CDR3 spans 19 amino acids. The entry retains the CDR3 DNA only, 57 bases that are in frame from base 1. CDR1 is given as LNHDA and CDR2 as SQIVND, both from the germline V gene (reference sequence). Sequencing was carried out using PBMCs or T cells enriched from blood (not recorded which). Recombination connected TRBV19 to TRBJ1-2, and 8 bases in between align with TRBD1. The receptor comes from a woman aged 40 to 50 who had recovered from COVID-19. The CDR3 corresponds to CASSLQGAKGGSINYGYTF. The sequenced DNA is TGTGCCAGTAGTCTGCAGGGGGCGAAGGGGGGTAGTATTAACTATGGCTACACCTTC.